This T cell receptor (beta chain) stems from a study of shared clonotypes between healthy human individuals. Broader study findings: Specimens sampled were limited to blood, with tissue repertoires likely differing.

The CDR3 is made up of 16 amino acids. Germline V CDR1 and CDR2: LNHDA, SQIVND (reference sequence). The V end was cut by 3 bases, the J end by 4 bases, with 15 bases between. In the case of this clone: What it binds is not known.

Using immunoSEQ multiplex PCR, the repertoire was profiled, and TCRdb retains in-frame clones only, with some absent. The sample includes 2 million to 2.5 million clones, 92% seen only once; the top ten take about 0.41%. The specimen sequenced was naive CD4+ T cells from PBMCs. Subset denoted: CD45RA+ positively selected. This clonotype originated in a man younger than 35 in good health. Some clones in this sample may be carry-over from other donors' samples. The chain has TRBV19 and TRBJ1-4, with a possible D match to TRBD1 (5 bases). The DNA for the CDR3 is TGTGCCAGTAGTATGAGACAGCGAACCCGTAATGAAAAACTGTTTTTT. This translates into CASSMRQRTRNEKLFF. The complete variable domain, with remaining parts taken from reference TRBV19 and TRBJ1-4, reads DGGITQSPKYLFRKEGQNVTLSCEQNLNHDAMYWYRQDPGQGLRLIYYSQIVNDFQKGDIAEGYSVSREKKESFPLTVTSAQKNPTAFYLCASSMRQRTRNEKLFFGSGTQLSVL.